This TCR beta chain was sequenced for a study of cytomegalovirus exposure and HLA in healthy donors. Overall study findings and caveats: Altogether, some 170 TCR beta chains were recorded as cytomegalovirus-associated. Some V segments, including TRBV6-2 and TRBV6-3, were excluded as indistinguishable. Three chains linked to CMV were shown in vitro to be specific for CMV antigens. Presence/absence comparisons presumed near-even sequencing depth among donors.

Deletions cut 0 bases from V and 3 bases from J, with 9 bases between. Germline V gives CDR1 MNHEY, CDR2 SVGAGI. The CDR3 has 14 amino acids. This clone was seen only a few times. The antigen is unknown. Amplification used 60 Vbeta primers and 13 Jbeta primers. Data came from immunoSEQ multiplex PCR; TCRdb stores just in-frame clones and leaves some out. Among 45,000 to 60,000 clones, 65% to 85% were seen once, and the ten largest hold under 3%. The clonotype was recovered from a man between 18 and 35 years old in good health and CMV-seronegative. The sample consisted of PBMCs. The V and J genes are TRBV6-5 and TRBJ2-7, with unresolved D. The CDR3 loop reads CASSYSTLNYEQYF. DNA of the CDR3: TGTGCCAGCAGTTACTCGACTCTAAACTACGAGCAGTACTTC.